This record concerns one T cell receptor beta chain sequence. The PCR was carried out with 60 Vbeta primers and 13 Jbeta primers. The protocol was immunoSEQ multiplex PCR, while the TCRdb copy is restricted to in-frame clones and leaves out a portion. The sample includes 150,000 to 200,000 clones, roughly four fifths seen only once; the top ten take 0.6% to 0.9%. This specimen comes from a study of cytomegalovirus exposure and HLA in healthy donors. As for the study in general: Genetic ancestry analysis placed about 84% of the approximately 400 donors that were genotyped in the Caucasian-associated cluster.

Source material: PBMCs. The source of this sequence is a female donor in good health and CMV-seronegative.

Here the CDR3 reads CASSGTYSIAGETQYF. In nucleotides, the CDR3 is TGTGCCAGCAGCGGGACATATAGCATAGCAGGAGAGACCCAGTACTTC. V is TRBV28 and J is TRBJ2-5; weak D call: TRBD1 (6 bases). The V gene lost 6 bases and the J gene lost 4 bases, with 21 bases spanning the gap. Looked up from germline, CDR1 is MDHEN and CDR2 is SYDVKM. The CDR3 sequence is 16 residues long.